The T cell receptor beta chain described here comes from a study of blood T cell repertoires in COVID-19 (dated by TCRdb to the early 2020s). With regard to the full study: Collaborator samples came from the United States, Italy and Spain and covered acute and convalescent phases of COVID-19. The prospective study material was composed of cDNA or gDNA derived from T cells, B-cell-depleted T cells, or PBMCs. Deeply sampled blood TCRbeta repertoires from subjects exposed to, actively infected with, or recovered from COVID-19 were included in the dataset. The repertoires were made available in a free public database intended to serve as a resource for research on the immune response to SARS-CoV-2. Samples were obtained from the ongoing ImmuneRACE study (first 160 participants) and from approximately 1,200 subjects provided by 6 global collaborators. Sample metadata almost always included a de-identified subject ID, COVID-19 status, age in years and sex. Where available, HLA class I and class II types were taken from metadata supplied by the sample provider and were not determined by assay-based typing.

The CDR3, cysteine through phenylalanine, is 14 amino acids long. The retained sequence is limited to the CDR3, 42 bases, with the frame set at the first base. CDR1 and CDR2 are read off the germline V gene as SQVTM and ANQGSEA. The junction carries 14 bases between V and J, which are trimmed by 6 bases and 0 bases respectively. Collaborating institutions collected whole blood in K2EDTA tubes following their own protocols. For TCRbeta analysis, collaborators shipped samples in one of three forms: frozen whole blood, isolated PBMCs, or DNA extracted from either of those sample types. Broader findings and caveats from the paper: Clinical and demographic metadata were provided uncurated, with the amount varying by source and participant.

TCRbeta CDR3 regions were amplified from genomic DNA using the immunoSEQ Assay, a bias-controlled multiplex PCR. The authors processed their data as follows. Within the assay, amplification of reference gene primers was used to estimate how many nucleated cells each sample contained. To quantify the absolute abundance of each unique TCRbeta CDR3 rearrangement, sequence reads were collapsed and filtered. For each sample, productive Simpson clonality was calculated as the square root of Simpson's diversity index over productive rearrangements. TCRdb took this table from immuneACCESS and kept in-frame rearrangements with V and J called. Such tables lack part of the clones; where checked against another copy, unresolved V genes explain under half of the gap, and the rest is unexplained. D and trimming come from the DNA, and the V and J calls and clone size come from that table. A total of approximately 670,000 clones appear in this sample, just under 90% of them only once. The top ten hold approximately 0.25% of the sample.

Details on this clone: Which antigen it targets is not known. No qualities accompany the bases; no much larger clone lies one base away.

The sample was peripheral blood. The source of this sequence is a woman aged 18-30 years with acute or convalescent COVID-19. The rearranged segments are TRBV29-1 and TRBJ1-1; TRBD1 might be the D gene, on 5 matching bases. The CDR3 reads CSVPGGTMNTEAFF. The DNA reads as follows: TGCAGCGTACCGGGGGGAACCATGAACACTGAAGCTTTCTTT.